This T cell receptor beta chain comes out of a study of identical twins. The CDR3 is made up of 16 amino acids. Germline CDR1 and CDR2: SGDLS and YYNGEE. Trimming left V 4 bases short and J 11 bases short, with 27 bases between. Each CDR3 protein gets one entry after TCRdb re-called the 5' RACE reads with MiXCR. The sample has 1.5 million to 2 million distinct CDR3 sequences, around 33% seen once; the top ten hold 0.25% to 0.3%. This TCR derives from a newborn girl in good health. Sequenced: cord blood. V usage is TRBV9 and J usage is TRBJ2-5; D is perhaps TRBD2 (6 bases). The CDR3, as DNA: TGTGCCAGCAGCCCTGGCCGGGGGAACCCTTACAATGAGCAGTACTTC. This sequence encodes CASSPGRGNPYNEQYF.